Listed here are 27 T cell receptor delta chains from one sample, sequenced in a study of γδ T cells in repeated Plasmodium falciparum infection. Flow sorting of PBMC yielded separate Vgamma9/Vdelta2+ and Vdelta2-negative gammadelta T cell populations for bulk repertoire analysis. TCRdb re-called clones from the multiplex PCR reads using CATT. This table holds some 50,000 delta-chain clones, approximately 1.5% found once. Sequenced material: gamma-delta T cells from blood. The receptors stem from a pool of human donors (malaria-infected and uninfected, not separated).

Worth noting for this clone: This DNA's translation and the protein TCRdb lists, from a much larger clone, do not match at residue 4, likely due to a read error; the protein shown is translated from the DNA. The chain joins TRDV3 to TRDJ1, with TRDD3 identical over 10 bases. J lost 1 base, V lost 2 bases, and 10 bases had no gene match. This CDR3 has 16 amino acids. The germline V gene has CDR1 TVYSNPD and CDR2 GDNSRS (reference sequence). The CDR3 loop reads CAFAFPWGIPTDKLIF. In DNA, the CDR3 is TGTGCCTTTGCCTTCCCTTGGGGGATACCCACCGATAAACTCATCTTT.

This clone was found a few times. The protein given by TCRdb reflects a much larger clone and differs at residue 5 from this DNA's translation, likely from a read error; the protein shown is the DNA's translation. The V gene is listed as TRDV1; no J gene was called; the table gives TRDD3 as D, unverified against the DNA. CDR1 is TSWWSYY and CDR2 is QGS in the germline V gene. The CDR3 is 21 amino acids. The CDR3 sequence is CALGGGLPIASGVQVEDKLIF. The CDR3 bases are TGTGCTCTTGGGGGGGGCCTTCCTATTGCCTCGGGGGTTCAGGTGGAAGATAAACTCATTTTT.

About this clone itself: TCRdb's entry gives the protein of a much larger clone, which mismatches this DNA's translation at residue 12, likely from a read error; the protein reported here is translated from the DNA. The rearrangement joins TRDV1 to TRDJ1; D gene unclear. TCRdb is silent on the J gene; assignment here came from matching the DNA to germline. CDR1 and CDR2 from the germline V gene are TSWWSYY and QGS. The CDR3 runs to 19 residues. V was clipped by 0 bases and J by 3 bases, with 23 bases between them. The CDR3: CALGELVGIGRRQADKLIF. DNA for the CDR3: TGTGCTCTTGGGGAACTAGTTGGTATTGGGCGGAGACAAGCCGATAAACTCATCTTT.

This clone has only a few counts. A far larger clone differs by one base, so this is likely a read error. Other DNA sequences in this sample translate to the same CDR3. V gene TRDV1 combines with J gene TRDJ1, with 11 bases matching TRDD3. The J gene comes from matching the DNA to germline here; TCRdb lacks it. V gave up 9 bases and J gave up 4 bases; unmatched junction bases: 13. This CDR3 spans 16 amino acids. Per the germline V gene, CDR1 is TSWWSYY and CDR2 is QGS. CDR3 region: CALERLLGDTGDKLIF. CDR3 nucleotide sequence: TGTGCTCTCGAGAGGCTGCTGGGGGATACTGGCGATAAACTCATCTTT.

No V gene was called, though TRDJ1 was called as the J gene; no check of the table's D call, TRDD3, against the DNA was made. This CDR3 has 20 residues. CDR3 nucleotides: TGTGCTCTTGGGGAAAGAAAATTCCCGCCGTACTGGGTGTACACCGATAAACTCATCTTT. Translation gives CALGERKFPPYWVYTDKLIF.

As concerns this clone: TCRdb attributes to this sequence the protein of a much larger clone, which differs from the DNA translation at residue 15; a read error is likely, and the protein displayed is translated from the DNA. The rearrangement joins TRDV2 to TRDJ1, with 10 bases aligning to TRDD3. The J gene, missing from TCRdb, was assigned here through DNA to germline matching. Germline CDR1 reads GEAIGNYY; CDR2 reads EKD. The CDR3 runs to 19 residues. CDR3 bases: TGTGCCTGTGACACCTTTTCCTACGGGGGATACGGGTACACCAATAAACTCATCTTT. Protein: CACDTFSYGGYGYTNKLIF.

With respect to this clone: A far larger clone is just one base off, so this is likely a read error. Other nucleotide sequences from this sample produce the same CDR3. Called V gene: TRDV1; the J gene was not called; the DNA was not used to check the table's D call, TRDD3. This CDR3 region has 17 residues. Germline CDR1 reads TSWWSYY; CDR2 reads QGS. The CDR3 DNA is TGTGCTCTTGGGGAACTCTCGTCATTCTGGGGGATAAGACGCCTCATCTTT. This translates into CALGELSSFWGIRRLIF.

A note on this clone: A far larger clone is one nucleotide away, so this likely arose from a read error. V gene TRDV1 combines with J gene TRDJ1, with a tentative D call TRDD3 (6 bases). The J gene comes from matching the DNA to germline here; TCRdb lacks it. The CDR3 extends over 17 amino acids. Trimming removed 3 bases from V and 8 bases from J, with 25 bases in between. Germline loops: CDR1 TSWWSYY, CDR2 QGS. The DNA of the CDR3 is TGTGCTCTTGGGGAGCGCCACATAGGACGAACTGGGTACAAACTCATCTTT. Its protein product is CALGERHIGRTGYKLIF.

In its sample, this clone was seen a few times. One base separates it from a far larger clone, so it is likely a read error. Other DNA sequences in the sample encode the same CDR3. V gene assignment gives TRDV1, but the J gene was left uncalled; the D segment call TRDD3 is taken from the table without a DNA check. Germline CDR1 is TSWWSYY and CDR2 is QGS. The CDR3 has 21 amino acids. The chain's CDR3 is CALGELPTRTGGYRMGDKLIF. CDR3 nucleotide sequence: TGTGCTCTTGGGGAACTACCTACCCGTACTGGGGGATACCGCATGGGCGATAAACTCATCTTC.

This clone was found many times. The DNA for the CDR3 is TGTGCTCTTGGGGAACTAGGCGCCCAGACCCTTTCCTATTCGGGGCCGATGGCGGCTTGTACTGGGGGATCCCTGGGGACCGATAAACTCATCTTT. Translating gives CALGELGAQTLSYSGPMAACTGGSLGTDKLIF. The chain couples TRDV1 to TRDJ1; 10 bases match TRDD3. The CDR3 is made up of 32 amino acids. Germline V gives CDR1 TSWWSYY, CDR2 QGS. Trimming at V came to 0 bases and at J to 2 bases, leaving 51 bases not matched to a gene.

Comment on this clone: The protein that TCRdb holds for this DNA derives from a much larger clone and differs from the translated DNA at residues 8 and 16, which likely indicates a read error; the protein shown here is translated from the DNA. This rearrangement joins TRDV2 to TRDJ1; 10 nucleotides line up with TRDD3. V trimming: 5 bases; J trimming: 3 bases; junction bases outside the gene matches: 26. CDR3 length equals 21 residues. Germline V gene lookup returns CDR1 GEAIGNYY and CDR2 EKD. This chain's CDR3 is CACVRLPGHKGDTGYPDKLIF. CDR3 coding DNA: TGTGCCTGTGTGAGGTTACCGGGACACAAGGGGGATACGGGGTACCCCGATAAACTCATCTTT.

Worth noting for this clone: One base separates it from a far larger clone, so it is likely a read error. Other DNA sequences in this sample translate to the same CDR3. The chain uses TRDV1 and TRDJ1; D might be TRDD3 (6 bases). CDR1 is TSWWSYY, CDR2 QGS, per germline. The CDR3 has 17 residues. Trimming removed 6 bases from V and 0 bases from J, with 20 bases in between. The CDR3 is CALGWGNTLQYTDKLIF. Here the CDR3 DNA reads TGTGCTCTTGGCTGGGGTAACACCCTTCAGTACACCGATAAACTCATCTTT.

This clone appeared a few times. The protein that TCRdb holds for this DNA derives from a much larger clone and differs from the translated DNA at residue 10, which likely indicates a read error; the protein shown here is translated from the DNA. The rearrangement links TRDV1 to TRDJ1; 8 bases align to TRDD3. This CDR3 is built from 21 residues. Germline V gene sequence: CDR1 TSWWSYY, CDR2 QGS. Unmatched junction bases numbered 25, after V lost 2 bases and J lost 5 bases. The CDR3 DNA follows: TGTGCTCTTGGGGAAGGATCTAGATTTCTCTATTTACTGGGGGCCATTGATAAACTCATCTTT. Translated: CALGEGSRFLYLLGAIDKLIF.

In its sample, this clone was seen a few times. TCRdb lists the protein of a much larger clone for this DNA, which differs at residue 16, so this is likely a read error; the protein given here is translated from the DNA itself. This chain connects TRDV1 to TRDJ1; TRDD3 aligns across 9 bases. TCRdb supplies no J gene; here it was assigned by aligning the nucleotide sequence to germline. The J segment lost 3 bases and the V segment lost 0 bases, leaving 20 bases of the junction unmatched. Germline CDR1 and CDR2: TSWWSYY and QGS. The length of the CDR3 is 21 residues. The CDR3: CALGELKAWGALGDYADKLIF. The CDR3 DNA reads TGTGCTCTTGGGGAACTTAAGGCTTGGGGTGCCCTGGGGGATTACGCCGATAAACTCATCTTT.

For this clone: The mismatch at residue 8 between this DNA's translation and the TCRdb protein of a much larger clone likely reflects a read error; the protein shown is translated from the DNA. The chain is built from TRAV29/DV5 and TRDJ3, with D hard to call. CDR1 is NSMFDY and CDR2 is ISSIKDK in the germline V gene. Trimming removed 0 bases from V and 0 bases from J, with 19 bases in between. The CDR3 runs 20 residues. The CDR3 loop reads CAASGPLDRYSSWDTRQMFF. The DNA of the CDR3 is TGTGCAGCAAGCGGCCCCTTGGATCGGTATAGCTCCTGGGACACCCGACAGATGTTTTTC.

For this clone: It differs at one base from a far larger clone, so likely a read error. This sample includes further DNA sequences coding for the same CDR3. The chain carries TRDV1 and TRDJ1, with 13 bases lining up with TRDD3. TCRdb supplies no J gene; here it was assigned by aligning the nucleotide sequence to germline. Trimming cost V 5 bases and J 0 bases; bases outside gene matches: 27. Germline V gene data show CDR1 as TSWWSYY and CDR2 as QGS. The CDR3 is made up of 24 amino acids. CDR3 nucleotides: TGTGCTCTTGGGCCTAAAAGCCTTTTCCCCGTCGACTGGGGGATACGTCCAAACACCGATAAACTCATCTTT. Amino acid sequence: CALGPKSLFPVDWGIRPNTDKLIF.

Note on this clone: The TCRdb protein, from a much larger clone, departs from this DNA's translation at residue 13, likely by read error; the protein shown derives from the DNA. The chain has TRDV1 and TRDJ1, with 10 bases fitting TRDD3. TCRdb leaves out the J gene; it was filled in here by matching the DNA to germline. The CDR3 totals 21 residues. From germline, CDR1 is TSWWSYY and CDR2 QGS. The J segment lost 7 bases and the V segment lost 4 bases, leaving 27 bases of the junction unmatched. The CDR3 bases are TGTGCTCTTGGGGCGCGTTCCCCTGTTTGGGGCAGGGGACTGGGGGATCTTAAACTCATCTTT. Protein: CALGARSPVWGRGLGDLKLIF.

No V segment was called; the J segment is TRDJ1; no DNA check was done on the table's D call, TRDD3. The CDR3 covers 18 residues. CDR3 sequence: CACVMLSGGYGRKDKLIF. Here the CDR3 DNA reads TGTGCATGTGTCATGCTCTCTGGGGGATACGGGAGGAAAGATAAACTCATCTTT.

As concerns this clone: Since a far larger clone is one base different, this is likely a read error. This sample includes further DNA sequences coding for the same CDR3. The J gene is TRDJ1, the V gene TRDV1, with 8 bases that match TRDD3. The CDR3 has 21 residues. The germline V gene encodes CDR1 TSWWSYY and CDR2 QGS. In nucleotides, the CDR3 is TGCGCTCTTGCGGTGGAGACCCATTCCAACAATTACGACTGGGGGTTCACGCGACTCATCTTT. Amino acid sequence: CALAVETHSNNYDWGFTRLIF.

In its sample, this clone was seen many times. TCRdb pairs this DNA with a much larger clone's protein that differs at residue 17, likely a read error; the protein shown was translated from the DNA. V and J are TRDV1 and TRDJ4; 13 bases fit TRDD3. The germline CDR1 and CDR2 sequences are TSWWSYY and QGS. The CDR3 consists of 22 residues. Trimming cost V 2 bases and J 3 bases; bases outside gene matches: 24. CDR3 sequence (DNA): TGTGCTCTTGGGGAATTATTACACCACCACGCTGTACTGGGGGATACGACGGGACCCCTGATCTTT. Translated, it gives CALGELLHHHAVLGDTTGPLIF.

Points on this clone: The protein that TCRdb holds for this DNA derives from a much larger clone and differs from the translated DNA at residue 17, which likely indicates a read error; the protein shown here is translated from the DNA. The chain links TRDV1 to TRDJ1, with 8 bases matching TRDD3. The CDR3 is 21 residues long. The germline V gene has CDR1 TSWWSYY and CDR2 QGS. CDR3 nucleotides: TGTGCTCTTGGGGAACTAAGGACCTACAACCGAACTGGGGGTTGCACCAATAAACTCATCTTT. Translating gives CALGELRTYNRTGGCTNKLIF.

Many counts were recorded for this clone. The protein given by TCRdb reflects a much larger clone and differs at residue 3 from this DNA's translation, likely from a read error; the protein shown is the DNA's translation. The chain links TRDV1 to TRDJ1; perhaps TRDD2 as D (6 bases). Germline V lookup: CDR1 TSWWSYY, CDR2 QGS. The length of the CDR3 is 25 residues. CDR3 loop: CAIGESTEQATSYPHWYMGTDKLIF. The CDR3 nucleotides read TGTGCTATTGGGGAAAGTACTGAACAGGCTACGTCCTACCCTCACTGGTATATGGGCACCGATAAACTCATCTTT.

On this clone itself: TCRdb shows a much larger clone's protein in place of this DNA's translation, and the two differ at residue 10, likely through a read error; the protein shown is translated from the DNA. This chain connects TRDV1 to TRDJ3; D is ambiguous. The J gene is not listed in TCRdb, so it was assigned here from a DNA match to germline. Germline V gene sequence: CDR1 TSWWSYY, CDR2 QGS. This CDR3 is 19 amino acids long. V gave up 3 bases and J gave up 1 base, with 16 bases separating them. Here the CDR3 DNA reads TGTGCTCTTGGGGACCGAAGCGGTGGCTATTCCTGGGACACCCGACAGATGTTTTTC. This translates into CALGDRSGGYSWDTRQMFF.

As regards this clone: A read error is the likely source, as a far larger clone sits one nucleotide away. Other nucleotide sequences from this sample produce the same CDR3. This chain connects TRDV1 to TRDJ1, with 11 bases lining up with TRDD3. This CDR3 contains 22 residues. CDR1 is TSWWSYY, CDR2 QGS, per germline. Here the CDR3 DNA reads TGTGCTCTTGGGGAACAACCTACCAACCTTCTACTGGGGGATAAGAACACCGATAAACTCATCTTC. It encodes CALGEQPTNLLLGDKNTDKLIF.

As concerns this clone: TCRdb has a much larger clone's protein, which differs at residue 10 from the translation of this DNA, likely because of a read error; what is shown is the protein translated from the DNA. V usage is TRDV1 and J usage is TRDJ1; TRDD3 agrees at 7 bases. TCRdb records no J gene; here it was assigned by comparing the DNA to germline. Per germline, CDR1 TSWWSYY and CDR2 QGS. The CDR3 length is 21 residues. Trimming at V came to 4 bases and at J to 0 bases, leaving 23 bases not matched to a gene. The CDR3 DNA follows: TGTGCTCTTGGGGTTTCGCCTACTCTACCTTACTGGGGATTTTACACCGATAAACTCATCTTT. It yields the protein CALGVSPTLPYWGFYTDKLIF.

This clone has just a few counts. The TCRdb protein, from a much larger clone, departs from this DNA's translation at residue 5, likely by read error; the protein shown derives from the DNA. The rearrangement joins TRDV1 to TRDJ1; 8 nucleotides line up with TRDD3. TCRdb supplies no J gene; here it was assigned by aligning the nucleotide sequence to germline. Trimming cost V 4 bases and J 3 bases; bases outside gene matches: 10. CDR3 length: 16 amino acids. CDR1 TSWWSYY and CDR2 QGS come from the germline V gene. The CDR3, as DNA: TGTGCTCTTGGGGTATCTTTCTGGGGGAGGTCCGATAAACTCATCTTT. Translated, it gives CALGVSFWGRSDKLIF.

By share, this clone ranks as medium-sized. A read error may produce the germline difference seen at one junction end. The genes are TRDV1 and TRDJ1; 7 bases align to TRDD3. Germline-derived CDR1 and CDR2 are TSWWSYY and QGS. The CDR3 consists of 17 residues. The CDR3 loop is CALGKLRWGTYTDKLIF. For the CDR3, the DNA is TGTGCTCTTGGGAAACTTAGGTGGGGGACGTACACCGATAAACTCATCTTT.